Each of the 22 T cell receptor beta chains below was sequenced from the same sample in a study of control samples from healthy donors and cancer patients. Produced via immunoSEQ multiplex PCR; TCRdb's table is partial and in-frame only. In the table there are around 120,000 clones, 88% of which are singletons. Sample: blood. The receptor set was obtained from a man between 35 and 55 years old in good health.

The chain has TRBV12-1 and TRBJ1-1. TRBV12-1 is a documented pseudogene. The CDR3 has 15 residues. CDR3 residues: CASSFPTVGSTEAFF. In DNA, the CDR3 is TGTGCCAGCAGCTTCCCTACCGTAGGTAGCACTGAAGCTTTCTTT.

CDR3 sequence: CASSLRQLESDEQFF. The CDR3 bases are TGCGCCAGCAGCCTCAGACAGCTGGAGAGCGATGAGCAGTTCTTC. This chain uses TRBV5-1 with TRBJ2-1; tentative D call: TRBD1 (5 bases). This CDR3 has 15 amino acids. Germline V CDR1 and CDR2: SGHRS, YFSETQ. V lost 4 bases and J lost 8, with 19 bases in between.

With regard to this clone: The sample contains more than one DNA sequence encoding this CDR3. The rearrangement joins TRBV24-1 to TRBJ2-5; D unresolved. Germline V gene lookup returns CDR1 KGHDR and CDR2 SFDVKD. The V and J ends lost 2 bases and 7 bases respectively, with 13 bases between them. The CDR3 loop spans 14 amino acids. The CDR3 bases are TGTGCCACCAGTGATTCTACTACGATTGGGACCCAGTACTTC. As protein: CATSDSTTIGTQYF.

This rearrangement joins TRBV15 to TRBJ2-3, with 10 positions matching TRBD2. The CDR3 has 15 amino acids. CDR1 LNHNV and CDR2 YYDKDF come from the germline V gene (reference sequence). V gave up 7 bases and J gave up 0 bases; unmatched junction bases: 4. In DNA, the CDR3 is TGTGCCACCACCAGCGGGGGGGGTAGCACAGATACGCAGTATTTT. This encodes CATTSGGGSTDTQYF.

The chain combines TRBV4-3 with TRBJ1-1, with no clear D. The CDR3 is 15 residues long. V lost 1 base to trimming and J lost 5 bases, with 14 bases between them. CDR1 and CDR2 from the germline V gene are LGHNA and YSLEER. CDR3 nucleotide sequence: TGCGCCAGCAGCCAAGTGGACCGACGAACAACTGAAGCTTTCTTT. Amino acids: CASSQVDRRTTEAFF.

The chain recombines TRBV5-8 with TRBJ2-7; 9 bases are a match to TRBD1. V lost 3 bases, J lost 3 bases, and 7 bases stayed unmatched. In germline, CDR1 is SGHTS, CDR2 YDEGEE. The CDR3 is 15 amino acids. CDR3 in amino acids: CASSSTGTGFYEQYF. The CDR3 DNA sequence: TGTGCCAGCAGCTCAACCGGGACAGGGTTCTACGAGCAGTACTTC.

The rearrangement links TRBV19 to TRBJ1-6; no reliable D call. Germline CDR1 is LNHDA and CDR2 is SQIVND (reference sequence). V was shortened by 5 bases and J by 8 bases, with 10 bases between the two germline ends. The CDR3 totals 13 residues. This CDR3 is CASSSEAYSPLHF. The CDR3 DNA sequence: TGTGCCAGTAGTTCTGAGGCCTATTCACCCCTCCACTTT.

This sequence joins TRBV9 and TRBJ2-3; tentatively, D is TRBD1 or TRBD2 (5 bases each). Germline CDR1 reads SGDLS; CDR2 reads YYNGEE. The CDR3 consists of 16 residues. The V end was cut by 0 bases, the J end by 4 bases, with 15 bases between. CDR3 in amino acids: CASSVAGAERSDTQYF. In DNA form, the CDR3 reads TGTGCCAGCAGCGTAGCCGGGGCCGAGCGTTCAGATACGCAGTATTTT.

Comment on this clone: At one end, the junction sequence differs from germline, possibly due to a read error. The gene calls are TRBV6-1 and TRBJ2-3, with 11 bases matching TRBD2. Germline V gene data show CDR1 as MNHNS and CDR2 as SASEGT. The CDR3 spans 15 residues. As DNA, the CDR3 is TGTGCCAGCAATGAACGACTAGCGGGGACAGATACGCAGTATTTT. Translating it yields CASNERLAGTDTQYF.

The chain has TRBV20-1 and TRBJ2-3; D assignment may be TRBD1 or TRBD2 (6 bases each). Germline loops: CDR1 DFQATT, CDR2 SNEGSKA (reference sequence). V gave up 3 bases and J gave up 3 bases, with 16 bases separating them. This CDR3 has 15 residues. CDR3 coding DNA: TGCAGTGCTAGTTCCGGGGGCCTACGGACAGATACGCAGTATTTT. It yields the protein CSASSGGLRTDTQYF.

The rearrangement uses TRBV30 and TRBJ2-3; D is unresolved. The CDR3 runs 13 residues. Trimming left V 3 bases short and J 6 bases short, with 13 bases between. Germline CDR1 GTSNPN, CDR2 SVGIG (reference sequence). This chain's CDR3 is CAWRSQTWDTQYF. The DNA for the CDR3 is TGTGCCTGGAGGTCCCAAACCTGGGATACGCAGTATTTT.

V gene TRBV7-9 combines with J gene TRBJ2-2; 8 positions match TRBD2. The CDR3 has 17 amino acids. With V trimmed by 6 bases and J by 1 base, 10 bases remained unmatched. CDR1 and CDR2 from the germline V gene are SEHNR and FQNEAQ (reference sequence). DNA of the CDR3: TGTGCCAGCAGACCTACTCGTGCGGGGGGGAACACCGGGGAGCTGTTTTTT. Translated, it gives CASRPTRAGGNTGELFF.

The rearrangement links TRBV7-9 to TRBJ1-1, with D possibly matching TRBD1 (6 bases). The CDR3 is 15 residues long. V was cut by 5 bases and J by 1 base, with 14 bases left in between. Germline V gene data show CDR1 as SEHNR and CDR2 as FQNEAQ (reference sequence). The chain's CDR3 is CASSPSGGANTEAFF. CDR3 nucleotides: TGTGCCAGCAGCCCGTCGGGGGGGGCGAACACTGAAGCTTTCTTT.

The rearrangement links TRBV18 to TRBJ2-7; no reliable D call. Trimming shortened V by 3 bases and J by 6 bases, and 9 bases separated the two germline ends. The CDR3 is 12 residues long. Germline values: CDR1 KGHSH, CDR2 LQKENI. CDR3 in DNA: TGTGCCAGCTCACCGGGCGCAGCCGAGCAGTACTTC. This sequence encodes CASSPGAAEQYF.

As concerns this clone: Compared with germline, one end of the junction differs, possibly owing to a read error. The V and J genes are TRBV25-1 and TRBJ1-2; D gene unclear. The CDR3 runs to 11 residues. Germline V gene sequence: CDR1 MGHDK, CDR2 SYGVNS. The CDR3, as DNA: TGTGCCAGCAGTGACTCCCCCGGGATCTATTTC. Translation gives CASSDSPGIYF.

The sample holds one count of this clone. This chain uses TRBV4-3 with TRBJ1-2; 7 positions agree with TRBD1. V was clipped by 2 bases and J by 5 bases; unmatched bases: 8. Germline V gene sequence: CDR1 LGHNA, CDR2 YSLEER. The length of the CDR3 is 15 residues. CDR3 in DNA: TGCGCCAGCAGCCAAAACTCCGGGACAGCGTATGGCTACACCTTC. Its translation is CASSQNSGTAYGYTF.

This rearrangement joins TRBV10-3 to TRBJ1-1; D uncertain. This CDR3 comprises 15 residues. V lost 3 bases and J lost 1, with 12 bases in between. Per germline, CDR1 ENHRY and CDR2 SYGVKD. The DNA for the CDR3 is TGTGCCATCAGTGATACCCGGGCCGGGAACACTGAAGCTTTCTTT. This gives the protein CAISDTRAGNTEAFF.

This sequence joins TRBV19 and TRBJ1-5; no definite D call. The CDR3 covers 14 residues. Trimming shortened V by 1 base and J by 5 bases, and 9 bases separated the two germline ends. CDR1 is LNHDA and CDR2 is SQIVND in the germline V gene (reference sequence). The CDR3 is CASSIVFGDQPQHF. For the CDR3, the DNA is TGTGCCAGTAGTATAGTATTTGGAGATCAGCCCCAGCATTTT.

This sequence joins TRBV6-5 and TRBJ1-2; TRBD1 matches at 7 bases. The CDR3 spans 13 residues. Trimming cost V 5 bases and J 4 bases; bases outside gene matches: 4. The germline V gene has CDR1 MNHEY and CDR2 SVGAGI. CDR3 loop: CASSTGDVYGYTF. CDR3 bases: TGTGCCAGCAGTACAGGGGACGTCTATGGCTACACCTTC.

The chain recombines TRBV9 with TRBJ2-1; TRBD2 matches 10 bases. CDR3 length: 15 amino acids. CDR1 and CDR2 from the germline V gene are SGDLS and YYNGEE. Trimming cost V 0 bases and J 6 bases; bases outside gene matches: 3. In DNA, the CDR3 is TGTGCCAGCAGCGTAGAGGCTAGCGGGAGCAATGAGCAGTTCTTC. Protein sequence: CASSVEASGSNEQFF.

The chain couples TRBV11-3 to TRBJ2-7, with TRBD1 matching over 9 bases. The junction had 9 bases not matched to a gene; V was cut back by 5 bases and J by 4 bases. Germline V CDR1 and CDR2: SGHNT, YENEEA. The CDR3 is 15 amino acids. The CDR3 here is CASSPAGQGNYEQYF. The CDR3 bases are TGTGCCAGCAGCCCGGCGGGACAGGGCAATTACGAGCAGTACTTC.

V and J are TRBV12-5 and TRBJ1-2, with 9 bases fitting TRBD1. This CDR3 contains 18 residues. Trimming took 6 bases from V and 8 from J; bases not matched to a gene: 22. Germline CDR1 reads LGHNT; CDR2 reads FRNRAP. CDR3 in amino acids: CASGLWGGTGTRRDGYTF. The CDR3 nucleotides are TGTGCTAGTGGCCTTTGGGGCGGGACAGGGACGAGGAGAGACGGCTACACCTTC.